A single TCR beta chain is shown here with its context. This clonotype came up many times. Its antigen has not been determined. One end of the junction does not line up with germline, which may come from a read error. Donors were a few dozen systemically healthy Caucasian individuals from Russia aged 6 to 90 years. Roughly 11 milliliters of peripheral blood were drawn from each donor into EDTA-treated Vacutainer tubes. PBMCs were isolated by Ficoll-Paque density-gradient centrifugation, with at least 6.5 million obtained per sample. Trizol reagent was used to extract total RNA from PBMCs, with at least 6 micrograms per sample. For every donor, an aliquot of PBMCs went through flow cytometry to measure the percentages of naive CD45RAhigh/CD27high T cells. This entry comes from a study of blood T cells in healthy people across ages (dated by TCRdb to the mid-2010s). Describing the broader study: In model experiments, template switching captured about one uniquely barcoded TCR beta cDNA molecule for every two T cells. Two additional independent replicas of 1 million unique cDNA reads from the same blood draw were analyzed for two donors (one aged 18 to 29 and one aged 80 or older). The donors were divided into four age groups: young (average 16 years), middle-aged (approximately 39), aged (roughly 66) and long-lived (roughly 82). The study measured age-related changes in TCR beta repertoire diversity using deep sequencing normalized with unique cDNA molecular identifiers. Overall study outcomes, separate from this receptor: Donor CMV infection status was unknown, potentially confounding age-related changes in expanded clonotypes. Compared with the aged group, the long-lived group had more naive CD4+ T cells, fewer expanded clones and increased TCR diversity, suggesting age selection. Estimates of total diversity from one million sequenced T cells were regarded as lower bounds and underestimates. Because profiling used bulk unsorted PBMCs, naive and antigen-experienced compartments could not be compared conclusively. As age increased, observed TCR beta diversity per million T cells dropped in a roughly linear way, and a significant reduction was already evident by age roughly 36. There was a strong correlation between observed TCR beta diversity and the percentage of naive T cells measured by flow cytometry.

Library preparation used 5' RACE. Sequencing relied on an Illumina HiSeq 2500. The second PCR ran for roughly 6 to 11 cycles and used a J-beta primer mix along with a sample-barcoded 5' primer. Each TCR beta cDNA molecule received a unique molecular identifier from a template-switch 5' adaptor carrying 12 random nucleotides. Each sample yielded at least 2.5 million CDR3-containing paired-end reads. The Mint cDNA synthesis kit, primed by a TRBC-specific oligonucleotide, was used to synthesize first-strand cDNA from all RNA. Following uracil-DNA glycosylase treatment, all cDNA underwent a first 18-cycle PCR with the universal primers M1SS and BC2_uni_R. In the authors' own workflow: Each sample was normalized by randomly selecting 1 million high-quality reads, each carrying a distinct molecular identifier. Instead of being binned into consensus sequences, reads with shared molecular identifiers were discarded. MiTCR, with a Q25 quality threshold and the strictest error-elimination algorithm, was used for CDR3 identification, clonotype clustering and error correction. A nonparametric unseen species model with Euler transformation was used to estimate a lower bound on total TCR beta diversity. TCRdb cleaned the public reads at Q25 with fastp, built clones with MiXCR and kept in-frame beta chains. Identical CDR3 proteins give one entry, which carries the most common genes and DNA. These V and J calls originate from TCRdb's pipeline instead of the authors' own analysis. In this sample the table shows 1 million or so distinct CDR3 sequences, around 27% of which occur a single time. The ten largest make up around 0.75% of the sample.

Another study also made use of these data, one on T cells of mothers and their children. The second paper states: The donors were nine systemically healthy Caucasian individuals, made up of three mothers and their six children. cDNA synthesis consumed the entire amount of extracted RNA, loaded at approximately 1.4 ug RNA in each 15 ul reaction. In the second PCR, the M1S primer introduced both the sample barcodes and 2-4 random nucleotides. Over 8 million TCR beta CDR3 reads came from each mother, compared with several million reads from each child. Thymic selection shapes the output of TCR recombination in a similar way in related and unrelated pairs, and inherited differences have a minor effect. Related mother-child pairs always showed normalized repertoire overlap that was slightly higher than in unrelated mother-child pairs, though the difference was never significant. No persistent microchimeric T cell clones were detected, at a sensitivity of 90 to 100 clones per million clonotypes. Deep NGS was used in the study to compare the TCR beta repertoires of mothers and children and to look for features that separate related mother-child pairs from unrelated individuals. Mothers averaged roughly 40 +/- 4 years of age and children averaged about 12 +/- 4 years. Libraries were sequenced on Illumina HiSeq 2000 with 100+100 nt paired-end reads after adapter ligation with NEBNext reagents. To avoid cross-contamination, the mother libraries and the child libraries were prepared a month apart and sequenced in separate runs. Between roughly 500,000 and 2,300,000 distinct TCR beta clonotypes were identified per donor. Naive TCR beta clonotypes were estimated from low-frequency clonotypes matched to each donor's FACS-determined naive share, without sorting.

The receptor's source is a girl aged 2-10 years in good health. The specimen was blood.

The CDR3 protein is CASSLTGGGNEQFF. The nucleotide sequence is TGTGCCAGCAGTTTAACCGGCGGGGGGAATGAGCAGTTCTTC. The V gene is TRBV7-3 and the J gene is TRBJ2-1; 8 of the junction bases match TRBD2. Measured from the cysteine to the phenylalanine, the CDR3 is 14 residues long. Kept here is only the CDR3 DNA, which spans 42 bases and is read in frame from base 1. Reading the germline V gene gives CDR1 SGHTA and CDR2 FQGTGA. The CDR3 plus the reference TRBV7-3 and TRBJ2-1 genes for the other parts give the full variable domain: GAGVSQTPSNKVTEKGKYVELRCDPISGHTALYWYRQSLGQGPEFLIYFQGTGAADDSGLPNDRFFAVRPEGSVSTLKIQRTERGDSAVYLCASSLTGGGNEQFFGPGTRLTVL.